A single sample gave rise to the 30 T cell receptor beta chains below, sequenced in a study of blood T cell repertoires in COVID-19. The protocol was immunoSEQ multiplex PCR, while the TCRdb copy is restricted to in-frame clones and leaves out a portion. The profile covers over 450,000 clones, with about 89% appearing a single time and roughly 8% taken by the ten largest. Sample: peripheral blood. The receptor set was obtained from a woman aged 45-59 years with COVID-19, enrolled during active disease.

This chain connects TRBV3-1 (or the pseudogene TRBV3-2) to TRBJ2-2; tentatively, D is TRBD2 (5 bases). V gave up 1 base and J gave up 6 bases, with 12 bases separating them. The CDR3 has 15 amino acids. Per germline, CDR1 LGHDT and CDR2 YNNKEL (reference sequence). CDR3 amino acids: CASSQAIDSAGELFF. The DNA for the CDR3 is TGTGCCAGCAGCCAAGCCATCGATAGCGCCGGGGAGCTGTTTTTT.

The chain has TRBV21-1 and TRBJ1-1. TRBV21-1 constitutes a pseudogene. The CDR3 consists of 16 residues. CDR3 sequence (DNA): TGTGCCAGCAGCCTTATCCTGACCGGGGGGAACACTGAAGCTTTCTTT. Its translation: CASSLILTGGNTEAFF.

This chain connects TRBV5-4 to TRBJ2-3; the D gene is possibly TRBD2 (7 bases). There are 16 residues in the CDR3. Germline CDR1 reads SGHNT; CDR2 reads YYREEE (reference sequence). V was pared by 2 bases and J by 8 bases, with 21 bases between. The chain's CDR3 is CASSFLAGAFGGTQYF. The DNA for the CDR3 is TGTGCCAGCAGCTTCCTCGCGGGGGCGTTCGGTGGTACGCAGTATTTT.

The genes are TRBV12-5 and TRBJ1-2; the match to TRBD1 covers 7 bases. There are 15 residues in the CDR3. V dropped 4 bases and J dropped 4; count of bases not matched to a gene: 9. Germline CDR1 and CDR2: LGHNT and FRNRAP. The CDR3 region is CASGWGQTGGYGYTF. The DNA of the CDR3 is TGTGCTAGTGGTTGGGGACAGACTGGTGGCTATGGCTACACCTTC. Looking up the rest from reference TRBV12-5 and TRBJ1-2 gives the full variable domain: DARVTQTPRHKVTEMGQEVTMRCQPILGHNTVFWYRQTMMQGLELLAYFRNRAPLDDSGMPKDRFSAEMPDATLATLKIQPSEPRDSAVYFCASGWGQTGGYGYTFGSGTRLTVV.

The chain carries TRBV6-5 and TRBJ1-1, with 8 bases aligning to TRBD1. The CDR3 totals 14 residues. The J segment lost 12 bases and the V segment lost 3 bases, leaving 12 bases of the junction unmatched. Germline V gene data show CDR1 as MNHEY and CDR2 as SVGAGI. DNA of the CDR3: TGTGCCAGCAGTTATACAAGGACAGGGCCGATGTCTTTCTTT. Its translation is CASSYTRTGPMSFF.

The J gene is TRBJ1-5, the V gene TRBV7-2; D is undetermined. V lost 0 bases and J lost 7, with 10 bases in between. Germline V gene sequence: CDR1 SGHTA, CDR2 FQGNSA. The CDR3 runs 14 residues. CDR3 loop: CASSLASQAQPQHF. As DNA, the CDR3 is TGTGCCAGCAGCTTAGCCTCCCAAGCCCAGCCCCAGCATTTT.

This clone appeared once. The chain uses TRBV21-1 and TRBJ1-5; the D call of TRBD1 is as the table states it, not checked on the DNA. TRBV21-1 counts as a pseudogene. The CDR3 spans 16 residues. The CDR3 loop is CASSKVWDSLNQPQHF. CDR3 DNA sequence: TGTGCCAGCAGCAAAGTTTGGGACAGTCTAAATCAGCCCCAGCATTTT.

This rearrangement joins TRBV2 to TRBJ2-3; 11 bases line up with TRBD2. J lost 0 bases, V lost 7 bases, and 9 bases had no gene match. The CDR3 totals 17 residues. Per the germline V gene, CDR1 is SNHLY and CDR2 is FYNNEI. CDR3 residues: CASIAGTSGSSTDTQYF. The DNA for the CDR3 is TGTGCCAGCATCGCCGGGACTAGCGGTTCTAGCACAGATACGCAGTATTTT.

The rearrangement links TRBV7-8 to TRBJ2-3; 7 bases are a match to TRBD2. V shed 5 bases and J 1 base; nucleotides not matched to a gene: 6. Looked up from germline, CDR1 is SGHVS and CDR2 is FQNEAQ. CDR3 size: 15 residues. The CDR3 DNA reads TGTGCCAGCAGCCCGAAGCGGGGACGCACAGATACGCAGTATTTT. It translates to CASSPKRGRTDTQYF.

The V gene is TRBV9, the J gene TRBJ1-1; 7 nucleotides match TRBD1. The germline CDR1 and CDR2 sequences are SGDLS and YYNGEE. J lost 8 bases, V lost 6 bases, and 13 bases had no gene match. There are 14 residues in the CDR3. The CDR3 DNA reads as TGTGCCAGCACCGCCATAATTACAGGGGACGAAGCTTTCTTT. Translation: CASTAIITGDEAFF.

The chain is built from TRBV4-1 and TRBJ1-6; 10 nucleotides agree with TRBD1. The ends lost 4 bases at V and 14 bases at J; junction bases unmatched: 14. The CDR3 extends over 16 amino acids. The germline V gene has CDR1 MGHRA and CDR2 YSYEKL. The CDR3 DNA is TGCGCCAGCAGCCGGTCAGGGACAGGGGTAGAGTTGGCCCTCCACTTT. Translating gives CASSRSGTGVELALHF.

This clone was recorded a few times. One end of the junction varies from germline; a read error may be responsible. This chain uses TRBV29-1 with TRBJ1-1; 9 nucleotides line up with TRBD1. The germline V gene encodes CDR1 SQVTM and CDR2 ANQGSEA. CDR3 length: 15 amino acids. DNA for the CDR3: TGCAGCGTCGTACCTGCCGGGACAGGGATAAGGAAGCTTTCGTTT. Translation gives CSVVPAGTGIRKLSF.

This clone was observed a handful of times. This chain connects TRBV21-1 to TRBJ2-7; TRBD1, the D gene given by the table, was not confirmed from the DNA. TRBV21-1 has pseudogene status. CDR3 length: 12 amino acids. The CDR3 protein is CASSKWGREQYF. DNA for the CDR3: TGTGCCAGCAGCAAGTGGGGGCGCGAGCAGTACTTC.

This clone was counted once. This chain links TRBV10-2 with TRBJ1-3, with TRBD1 matching over 8 bases. The CDR3 is 15 residues long. V gave up 7 bases and J gave up 2 bases; unmatched junction bases: 7. Germline V gives CDR1 WSHSY, CDR2 SAAADI. For the CDR3, the DNA is TGCGCCAGCAACCCGACAGGGGACACTGGAAACACCATATATTTT. Protein sequence: CASNPTGDTGNTIYF.

V usage is TRBV27 and J usage is TRBJ1-4; possible D gene TRBD1, 5 bases. CDR3 length: 12 residues. V was clipped by 6 bases and J by 12 bases, with 14 bases between them. In germline, CDR1 is MNHEY, CDR2 SMNVEV (reference sequence). The CDR3 protein is CASSRGGEELFF. The CDR3 DNA reads TGTGCCAGCAGCCGGGGGGGGGAAGAACTGTTTTTT.

This chain uses TRBV3-1 (or the pseudogene TRBV3-2) with TRBJ2-1; a possible D gene is TRBD1 (6 bases). The V end was cut by 4 bases, the J end by 3 bases, with 22 bases between. The germline CDR1 and CDR2 sequences are LGHDT and YNNKEL (reference sequence). The CDR3 runs 18 residues. This CDR3 reads CASSPDLGTGLGYNEQFF. The CDR3 DNA sequence: TGTGCCAGCAGCCCCGATCTAGGAACAGGGTTGGGCTACAATGAGCAGTTCTTC.

V usage is TRBV6-1 and J usage is TRBJ1-1; D gene unclear. V lost 2 bases, J lost 7 bases, and 11 bases lay in between. Germline CDR1 and CDR2: MNHNS and SASEGT. CDR3 length equals 13 residues. CDR3 sequence: CASSEPSNIEAFF. The CDR3 bases are TGTGCCAGCAGTGAACCCTCTAATATTGAAGCTTTCTTT.

V usage is TRBV6-5 and J usage is TRBJ2-1, with TRBD1 matching 12 bases. CDR3 length: 15 amino acids. Germline values: CDR1 MNHEY, CDR2 SVGAGI. Germline trimming cut 6 bases from V and 10 bases from J; bases unmatched to any gene: 10. The CDR3 loop reads CASSTPGQGALEQFF. The CDR3 DNA is TGTGCCAGCAGCACCCCGGGACAGGGGGCTCTGGAGCAGTTCTTC.

This clone turned up a few times. This rearrangement joins TRBV5-4 to TRBJ1-2; 9 bases are a match to TRBD1. Germline values: CDR1 SGHNT, CDR2 YYREEE (reference sequence). V dropped 3 bases and J dropped 8; count of bases not matched to a gene: 8. CDR3 length equals 14 residues. This chain's CDR3 is CASSSSDRGAGYTF. The CDR3 nucleotides are TGTGCCAGCAGCTCATCGGACAGGGGTGCCGGCTACACCTTC.

This chain joins TRBV2 and TRBJ2-7; 11 positions match TRBD1. The germline CDR1 and CDR2 sequences are SNHLY and FYNNEI. J gave up 5 bases and V 9 bases, and 9 bases lay outside the gene matches. CDR3 length: 14 amino acids. The CDR3 protein is CASWGDRGSNEQYF. In DNA, the CDR3 is TGTGCCAGTTGGGGGGACAGGGGGTCTAACGAGCAGTACTTC.

This chain links TRBV6-6 with TRBJ1-1; D perhaps matches TRBD1 (6 bases). V shed 8 bases and J shed 7 bases, with 14 bases lying between them. The CDR3 runs 12 residues. CDR1 is MNHNY and CDR2 is SVGAGI in the germline V gene (reference sequence). CDR3 DNA sequence: TGTGCCAGCTCACAGGGATCGAATGAAGCTTTCTTT. Translating gives CASSQGSNEAFF.

The chain joins TRBV6-1 to TRBJ2-5, with 7 bases aligning to TRBD1. The V gene end was trimmed by 2 bases and the J gene end by 7 bases; junction bases not matched to a gene: 10. This CDR3 region has 15 residues. Germline-derived CDR1 and CDR2 are MNHNS and SASEGT. This CDR3 is CASSEWQGELGTQYF. The CDR3 bases are TGTGCCAGCAGTGAATGGCAGGGGGAATTAGGGACCCAGTACTTC.

The chain employs TRBV5-1 and TRBJ1-2; D is perhaps TRBD1 (6 bases). V was cut by 0 bases and J by 10 bases, with 13 bases left in between. Germline CDR1 is SGHRS and CDR2 is YFSETQ. The CDR3 length is 13 residues. CDR3 DNA: TGCGCCAGCAGCTTGGCCCCGGGGGGCCACTACACCTTC. Encoded protein: CASSLAPGGHYTF.

The chain links TRBV12-5 to TRBJ1-6; no clear D gene. This CDR3 is built from 14 residues. CDR1 LGHNT and CDR2 FRNRAP come from the germline V gene. V lost 1 base and J 9 bases, leaving 10 bases between the germline ends. The CDR3 loop reads CASGLERRSSPLHF. The DNA for the CDR3 is TGTGCTAGTGGTTTGGAGCGCCGCAGTTCACCCCTCCACTTT.

In this sample, this clone turned up once. The rearrangement links TRBV3-1 (or the pseudogene TRBV3-2) to TRBJ2-3; D is ambiguous. V was pared by 4 bases and J by 3 bases, with 8 bases between. Germline V lookup: CDR1 LGHDT, CDR2 YNNKEL (reference sequence). This CDR3 has 13 residues. The chain's CDR3 is CASSPFGTDTQYF. The CDR3 nucleotides are TGTGCCAGCAGCCCCTTCGGGACAGATACGCAGTATTTT.

The chain is built from TRBV3-1 (or the pseudogene TRBV3-2) and TRBJ1-1, with D unresolved. The CDR3 is 13 residues long. V was clipped by 0 bases and J by 8 bases, with 10 bases between them. Germline assignment: CDR1 LGHDT and CDR2 YNNKEL (reference sequence). The CDR3 loop reads CASSQDPRGEAFF. The CDR3 DNA follows: TGTGCCAGCAGCCAAGATCCCCGGGGAGAAGCTTTCTTT.

V and J are TRBV11-2 and TRBJ1-2, with TRBD1 matching 8 bases. Germline-derived CDR1 and CDR2 are SGHAT and FQNNGV. V was pared by 5 bases and J by 8 bases, with 10 bases of the junction left unmatched. This CDR3 comprises 14 residues. The CDR3 loop reads CASSRDRRGDGYTF. The CDR3 nucleotides are TGTGCCAGCAGCCGGGACAGGCGGGGTGACGGCTACACCTTC.

The chain is built from TRBV7-2 and TRBJ1-2, with a tentative D call TRBD1 (5 bases). Trimming cost V 3 bases and J 9 bases, with 11 bases left between them. Per germline, CDR1 SGHTA and CDR2 FQGNSA. This CDR3 has 12 amino acids. CDR3 nucleotides: TGTGCCAGCAGCTTGGGGGGAAGGAGCTACACCTTC. It specifies CASSLGGRSYTF.

The chain uses TRBV30 and TRBJ1-6; a weak D match, TRBD1 (6 bases). Trimming removed 4 bases from V and 7 bases from J, with 14 bases in between. CDR1 and CDR2 (germline): GTSNPN, SVGIG (reference sequence). The CDR3 length is 14 residues. The CDR3 region has the DNA TGTGCCTGGACCCGGACAGCGATGAATTCACCCCTCCACTTT. It specifies CAWTRTAMNSPLHF.

This sequence joins TRBV12-5 and TRBJ2-1; 11 bases are a match to TRBD2. Germline CDR1 is LGHNT and CDR2 is FRNRAP. V was clipped by 1 base and J by 4 bases; unmatched bases: 9. This CDR3 has 18 amino acids. The CDR3 DNA is TGTGCTAGTGGTTTGGCTTTGACTAGCGGGGCCCGTTACAATGAGCAGTTCTTC. It yields the protein CASGLALTSGARYNEQFF.